The TCR beta chain described here comes from a study of T-cell memory formation after mild COVID-19. Findings and caveats of the study: Contracting clones localized mainly to CM and EM when CD4+ and mainly to EMRA when CD8+. Whereas later expanders leaned CD4+, clones contracting day 15 to 85 showed a balanced CD4/CD8 makeup.

Trimming removed 4 bases from V and 3 bases from J, with 7 bases in between. Germline loops: CDR1 MNHEY, CDR2 SVGEGT. The CDR3 totals 12 residues. A word on this clonotype: What it binds is unknown.

MiXCR, applied by TCRdb to the 5' RACE reads, yields one record per CDR3 protein. The profile covers about 180,000 distinct CDR3 sequences, with around a sixth appearing a single time and around 3.9% taken by the ten largest. This sequence was found in a man younger than 35 who had mild COVID-19 (a few samples of this study predate the infection). Cell type and time point are not known. The chain combines TRBV6-2 or TRBV6-3 with TRBJ2-7; the D gene is possibly TRBD1 (5 bases). Sequencing was carried out using PBMCs or a T cell subset sorted from them (not recorded which). CDR3: CASSSGFYEQYV. The CDR3 bases are TGTGCCAGCAGTTCAGGGTTCTACGAGCAGTACGTC.